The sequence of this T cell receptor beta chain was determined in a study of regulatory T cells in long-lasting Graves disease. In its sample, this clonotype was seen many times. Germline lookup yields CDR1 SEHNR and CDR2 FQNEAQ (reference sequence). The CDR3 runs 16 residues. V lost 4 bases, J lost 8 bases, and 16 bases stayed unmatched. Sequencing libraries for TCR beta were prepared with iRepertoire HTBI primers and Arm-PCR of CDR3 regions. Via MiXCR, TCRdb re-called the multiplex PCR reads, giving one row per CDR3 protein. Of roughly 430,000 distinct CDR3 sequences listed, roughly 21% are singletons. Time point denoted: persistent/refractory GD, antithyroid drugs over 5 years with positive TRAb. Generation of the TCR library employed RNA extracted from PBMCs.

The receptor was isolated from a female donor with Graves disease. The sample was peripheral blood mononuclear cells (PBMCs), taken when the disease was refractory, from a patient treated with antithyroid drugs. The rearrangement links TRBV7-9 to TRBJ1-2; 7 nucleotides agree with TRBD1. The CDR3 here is CASSWRDSESLEGYTF. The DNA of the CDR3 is TGTGCCAGCAGCTGGAGGGACAGCGAGTCGTTGGAAGGCTACACCTTC. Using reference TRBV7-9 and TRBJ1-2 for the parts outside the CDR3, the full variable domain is DTGVSQNPRHKITKRGQNVTFRCDPISEHNRLYWYRQTLGQGPEFLTYFQNEAQLEKSRLLSDRFSAERPKGSFSTLEIQRTEQGDSAMYLCASSWRDSESLEGYTFGSGTRLTVV.